The following is a TCR beta chain sequence with its context. Its target is unknown. V shed 4 bases and J shed 0 bases, with 7 bases lying between them. Looked up from germline, CDR1 is WSHSY and CDR2 is SAAADI. CDR3 length: 13 amino acids. TCRdb keeps only in-frame clones here, not all; method: immunoSEQ multiplex PCR. The sample carries over 120,000 clones, roughly nine tenths recorded once. This entry comes from a study of T cell responses to AZD1222 COVID-19 vaccine. Findings and caveats of the study: Baseline seropositivity characterized only six AZD1222 recipients. As reported, nearly half of all spike-specific TCRs target variant regions that are unmutated.

This sequence originates from an adult who received the AZD1222 COVID-19 vaccine. V gene TRBV10-2 combines with J gene TRBJ2-7; TRBD2 might be the D (5 bases). The sequences come from peripheral blood, collected 28 days after the second AZD1222 dose. DNA for the CDR3: TGCGCCAGCAGTGTGGCGGGCTCCTACGAGCAGTACTTC. Translated: CASSVAGSYEQYF.